Sequencing of this T cell receptor beta chain was carried out in a study of T cell responses to AZD1222 COVID-19 vaccine. Trimming pared 0 bases from V and 5 bases from J, leaving 25 bases between. Germline assignment: CDR1 SQVTM and CDR2 ANQGSEA. The CDR3 runs to 18 residues. The repertoire was sequenced with immunoSEQ multiplex PCR; TCRdb's copy has only in-frame clones and lacks some. The sample holds 90,000 to 100,000 clones, around 85% seen once. This material consisted of peripheral blood, taken 28 days after the second AZD1222 dose. This sequence joins TRBV29-1 and TRBJ1-2, with TRBD1 as a possible D gene (5 bases). This clonotype was obtained from an adult who received the AZD1222 COVID-19 vaccine. CDR3 nucleotides: TGCAGCGTTGAAGATCCTCGACAGTCTCGCCAACAAGGATATGGCTACACCTTC. Protein sequence: CSVEDPRQSRQQGYGYTF. Full variable domain (outside the CDR3, taken from reference TRBV29-1 and TRBJ1-2): SAVISQKPSRDICQRGTSLTIQCQVDSQVTMMFWYRQQPGQSLTLIATANQGSEATYESGFVIDKFPISRPNLTFSTLTVSNMSPEDSSIYLCSVEDPRQSRQQGYGYTFGSGTRLTVV.